The present TCR beta chain was sequenced within a study of T cell responses to AZD1222 COVID-19 vaccine (dated by TCRdb to the early 2020s). About the investigation overall: AZD1222 recipients given second doses at about 4 weeks or at about 12 weeks were pooled, since spike-specific TCR depth and breadth were not found to differ between the two schedules. TCR sequencing was performed for about 250 trial participants, of whom 207 were given two doses of AZD1222 and 26 were given two doses of MenACWY control vaccine. Trial participants were enrolled into age subgroups of 18-55, 56-69 and 70-plus years, which contained around 150, 28 and 57 TCR-sequenced participants, respectively.

On the study overall, not on this receptor specifically: Nearly half of unique spike-specific TCRs reportedly recognized epitopes outside regions mutated in the B.1.351 and B.1.1.7 variants. Most participants were white British and females outnumbered males, and the authors suggested that clonal diversity may have been underestimated. Conclusions about previously exposed vaccinees were limited because only six AZD1222 recipients were SARS-CoV-2 seropositive at baseline. A significant rise in spike-specific TCR breadth and depth was observed after two AZD1222 doses relative to day 0 and relative to MenACWY recipients. The vaccine-associated CD4 TCRs covered the entire spike protein, and the dominant responses fell in regions 160-218 and 743-854. No day 14 peak-response samples were available, so repertoires were characterized only after the peak T cell response. In the small 56-69-year group, the increase in depth fell short of significance, most likely because of low power.

Regarding this clone: The target of this receptor is not known. Qualities for individual bases were not recorded, and no much larger clone is one base off.

What the time point label conveys for this sample: baseline before first vaccination. The vaccinee samples were drawn from two UK trials, COV001 and COV002, one of which was a single-blind randomized controlled phase 2/3 trial testing AZD1222 (ChAdOx1 nCoV-19) in healthy adults. Trial participant PBMC samples were collected at day 0 and day 28 after the second dose for TCRbeta chain sequencing. The CDR3 regions of human TCRbeta chains were analyzed by immunosequencing. In the source study's methods: Repertoire TCRs were matched against a reference library of SARS-CoV-2-specific TCRs generated with the MIRA antigen-specificity platform. Breadth was defined as the fraction of unique TCRs that were SARS-CoV-2-associated. Depth was defined as the fraction of total T cells that were SARS-CoV-2-associated. Using the MIRA data, every spike-specific TCR was mapped to the spike region that the TCR reacted to and assigned to either a CD4 or a CD8 class. Log10-transformed breadth and depth values were compared by one-way ANOVA with Sidak's multiple comparisons tests. As stored in TCRdb, this immuneACCESS dataset retains in-frame rearrangements with V and J assigned. A fraction of the clones does not appear; measured against another copy, unresolved V genes explain less than half of the discrepancy, and the remainder lacks a known reason. From that table come the V and J calls and clone size; the DNA was used to work out D and trimming. The sample table contains about 160,000 clones; only one count was recorded for about 90% of them. The biggest ten clones account for 1.5% to 2% of the sample.

This clonotype was obtained from an adult in good health. The source was peripheral blood, collected on day 0 of AZD1222 vaccination.

Here is the DNA: TGTGCCAGCAGCCCCCGCTACGAGCAGTACTTC. The translation is CASSPRYEQYF. This sequence uses TRBV28 and TRBJ2-7; the D gene is not confidently resolved. V is shortened by 6 bases, J by 3 bases, and the region joining them spans 6 bases. CDR1 and CDR2 are read off the germline V gene as MDHEN and SYDVKM. The CDR3 runs 11 residues from the cysteine to the phenylalanine. Only the CDR3 DNA stays, 33 bases, in frame from base 1.